In its sample, the clone carrying this TCR beta chain was seen a few times. Its antigen is currently unknown. The study ran its PCR with 60 Vbeta and 13 Jbeta primers. Data came from immunoSEQ multiplex PCR; TCRdb stores just in-frame clones and leaves some out. In the table there are 110,000 to 150,000 clones, roughly 80% of which are singletons. This sample was taken from a study of cytomegalovirus exposure and HLA in healthy donors. The study, taken as a whole, reports: An analysis done earlier found most TCR beta V segments productive about 90% or about 30% of the time.

V lost 1 base and J lost 4, with 13 bases in between. The germline CDR1 and CDR2 sequences are MNHEY and SMNVEV (reference sequence). CDR3 length: 15 residues. The TCR originated in a man aged 18 to 35 in good health and CMV-seronegative. The sequencing input was PBMCs. The gene calls are TRBV27 and TRBJ1-1, with D possibly matching TRBD1 (5 bases). The CDR3 sequence: CASSLYWGVGTEAFF. DNA for the CDR3: TGTGCCAGCAGTTTATATTGGGGGGTGGGCACTGAAGCTTTCTTT.